These 10 T cell receptor gamma chains came from one sample sequenced in a study of Vδ1+ human thymocytes. Study-wide results and caveats: In the thymus, TRG and TRD repertoires looked highly polyclonal with Gaussian CDR3 lengths.

RNA was extracted from the cells and then reverse transcribed. CDR3 amplicons came from multiplex PCR with pooled V-gene forward and constant-region reverse primers. TCRdb processed the multiplex PCR reads again with the CATT caller. The table lists tens of thousands of gamma-chain clones, roughly 15% of them singletons. These receptors' antigens are unknown. The specimen sequenced was Vdelta1+ gamma-delta thymocytes from the thymus. Specified subset: FACS-sorted CD3+ TCRalphabeta- TCRVdelta1+ TCRVdelta2- thymocytes. All receptors derive from a child in the first two years of life who had congenital heart surgery.

This clone appeared a few times. The same CDR3 is also encoded by other DNA sequences in this sample. V is TRGV9 and J is TRGJ1 or TRGJ2. The V gene end was trimmed by 0 bases and the J gene end by 6 bases; junction bases not matched to a gene: 2. The germline gives CDR1 GITISATS, CDR2 ISYDGTV (reference sequence). CDR3 length equals 12 residues. The CDR3 DNA reads TGTGCCTTGTGGGAGGTGGCTTATAAGAAACTCTTT. Translated, it gives CALWEVAYKKLF.

The rearrangement links TRGV9 to TRGJ1 or TRGJ2. The germline CDR1 and CDR2 sequences are GITISATS and ISYDGTV (reference sequence). CDR3 length: 13 amino acids. Trimming removed 5 bases from V and 3 bases from J; junction bases left unmatched: 7. The CDR3 loop reads CALWVTFYYKKLF. For the CDR3, the DNA is TGTGCCTTGTGGGTTACTTTTTATTATAAGAAACTCTTT.

In this sample, this clone turned up a few times. Mismatch with germline at one junction end may stem from a read error. This chain joins TRGV9 and TRGJP2. This CDR3 has 12 amino acids. In germline, CDR1 is GITISATS, CDR2 ISYDGTV (reference sequence). The CDR3 DNA sequence: TGTGCCTTTAGGGGTAGTGATCGGATCAAGACGTTT. Its translation is CAFRGSDRIKTF.

This clone qualifies as medium-sized (0.01 to 0.1%). The V and J genes are TRGV5 and TRGJ1 or TRGJ2. Per the germline V gene, CDR1 is VINAFY and CDR2 is YDVSNSKD. The CDR3 length is 12 residues. Unmatched junction bases numbered 2, after V lost 6 bases and J lost 0 bases. The CDR3 DNA sequence: TGTGCCACCTGGTTGAATTATTATAAGAAACTCTTT. As protein: CATWLNYYKKLF.

The chain employs TRGV4 and TRGJP2. The CDR3 totals 13 residues. The germline V gene has CDR1 EGSTGY and CDR2 YDSYTSSV. The junction had 9 bases not matched to a gene; V was cut back by 4 bases and J by 10 bases. The CDR3 sequence: CATWDGRSWIKTF. The CDR3 coding sequence is TGTGCCACCTGGGACGGGCGGAGTTGGATCAAGACGTTT.

Details on this clone: Other DNA sequences in the sample encode the same CDR3. V is TRGV9 and J is TRGJ1 or TRGJ2. The CDR3 has 11 residues. Germline lookup yields CDR1 GITISATS and CDR2 ISYDGTV (reference sequence). Unmatched junction bases numbered 4, after V lost 0 bases and J lost 11 bases. In nucleotides, the CDR3 is TGTGCCTTGTGGGAGGTGTTAGAGAAACTCTTT. Translated: CALWEVLEKLF.

This clone was counted a few times. At the DNA level, this CDR3 is encoded by other sequences in the same sample as well. The chain employs TRGV9 and TRGJ1 or TRGJ2. After removal of 1 base from V and 3 bases from J, the junction contained 3 bases not matched to a gene. The CDR3 length is 13 residues. CDR1 GITISATS and CDR2 ISYDGTV come from the germline V gene (reference sequence). CDR3 nucleotides: TGTGCCTTGTGGGAGGTATCTTATTATAAGAAACTCTTT. Translation gives CALWEVSYYKKLF.

In its sample, this clone was seen a few times. This may arise from a read error, as a much more abundant clone is one base away. The V and J genes are TRGV8 and TRGJ1 or TRGJ2. The CDR3 consists of 13 residues. The germline CDR1 and CDR2 sequences are VENAVY and YDSYNSRV. J was trimmed by 2 bases and V by 4 bases; bases with no gene match: 5. The CDR3 is CATWDGDYYKKLF. DNA for the CDR3: TGTGCCACCTGGGACGGAGATTATTATAAGAAACTCTTT.

This clone was recorded a few times. The V call is TRGV9, the J call TRGJ1 or TRGJ2. Germline V lookup: CDR1 GITISATS, CDR2 ISYDGTV (reference sequence). This CDR3 region has 14 residues. J lost 3 bases, V lost 2 bases, and 7 bases had no gene match. In nucleotides, the CDR3 is TGTGCCTTGTGGGAGGCAACCACTTATTATAAGAAACTCTTT. This encodes CALWEATTYYKKLF.

This clone was recorded a few times. The genes are TRGV4 and TRGJ1 or TRGJ2. The CDR3 length is 13 residues. V shed 2 bases, J shed 4 bases, and the junction held 5 bases outside the gene matches. Germline-derived CDR1 and CDR2 are EGSTGY and YDSYTSSV. CDR3 in DNA: TGTGCCACCTGGGATGCGATGTATTATAAGAAACTCTTT. Encoded protein: CATWDAMYYKKLF.